This T cell receptor beta chain was documented in a study of patients and donors after allogeneic stem cell transplantation. CDR1 SGHDT and CDR2 YYEEEE come from the germline V gene. The CDR3 sequence is 14 residues long. Unmatched junction bases numbered 6, after V lost 2 bases and J lost 7 bases. This clonotype appeared a few times. Via MiXCR, TCRdb re-called the RT-PCR reads, giving one row per CDR3 protein. The sample holds approximately 220,000 distinct CDR3 sequences, over 30% seen once. The sequenced sample was blood, either unsorted or a sorted T cell fraction (not recorded which). The chain joins TRBV5-6 to TRBJ1-2; the match to TRBD1 covers 9 bases. This TCR was sampled from a human donor who was either an allogeneic HSCT recipient or a stem cell or donor lymphocyte infusion donor (not recorded which). It is not recorded whose cells these are; they may come from a transplant donor. The CDR3 protein is CASSFPGQGSGYTF. CDR3 coding DNA: TGTGCCAGCAGCTTTCCGGGACAGGGCTCTGGCTACACCTTC.